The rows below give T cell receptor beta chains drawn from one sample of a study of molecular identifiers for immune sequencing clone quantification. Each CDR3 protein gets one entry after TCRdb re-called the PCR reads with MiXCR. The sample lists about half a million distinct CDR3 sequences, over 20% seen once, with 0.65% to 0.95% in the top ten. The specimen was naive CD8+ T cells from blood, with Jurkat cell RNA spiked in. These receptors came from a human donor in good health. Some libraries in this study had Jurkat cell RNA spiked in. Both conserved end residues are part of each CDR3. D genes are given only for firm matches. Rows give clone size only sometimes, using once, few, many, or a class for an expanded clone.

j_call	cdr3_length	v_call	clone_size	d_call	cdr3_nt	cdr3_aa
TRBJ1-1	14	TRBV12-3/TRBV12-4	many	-	TGTGCCAGCAGTCCCCGGGCCCGAGCAAGGGAAGCTTTCTTT	CASSPRARAREAFF
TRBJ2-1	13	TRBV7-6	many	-	TGTGCCAGCAGCTTAGTCGGGGATGGTGAGCAGTTCTTC	CASSLVGDGEQFF
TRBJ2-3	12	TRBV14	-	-	TGTGCCAGCAGCCATTATACAGGGTTTATACATTTT	CASSHYTGFIHF
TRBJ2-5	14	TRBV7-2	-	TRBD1	TGTGCCAGCAGCGGATGGACAGGGGTGGAGACCCAGTACTTC	CASSGWTGVETQYF
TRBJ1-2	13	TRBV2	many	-	TGTGCCAGCCCCTCCCCTGGAAACTATGGCTACACCTTC	CASPSPGNYGYTF
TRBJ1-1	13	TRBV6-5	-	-	TGTGCCAGCAGTTATGGGACGAGGACTGAAGCTTTCTTT	CASSYGTRTEAFF
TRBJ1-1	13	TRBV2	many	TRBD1	TGTGCCAGCGAGGGACAGTCGGTCTCTGAAGCTTTCTTT	CASEGQSVSEAFF
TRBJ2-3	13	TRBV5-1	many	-	TGCGCCAGCAGCTTGGACGTACCAGATACGCAGTATTTT	CASSLDVPDTQYF
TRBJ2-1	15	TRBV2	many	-	TGTGCCAGCAGTGAAGAGCGGCGAGCCTACAATGAGCAGTTCTTC	CASSEERRAYNEQFF
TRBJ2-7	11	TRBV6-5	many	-	TGTGCCAGCAGTTCCAACTACGAGCAGTACTTC	CASSSNYEQYF
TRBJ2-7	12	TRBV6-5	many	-	TGTGCCAGCAGTCCCCCCTCCCTGGAGCAGTACTTC	CASSPPSLEQYF
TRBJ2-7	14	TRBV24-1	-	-	TGTGCCACCAGTGATTTTGGGGTTTGCTACGAGCAGTACTTC	CATSDFGVCYEQYF
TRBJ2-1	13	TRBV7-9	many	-	TGTGCCAGCAGAACGGGTAACTACAATGAGCAGTTCTTC	CASRTGNYNEQFF
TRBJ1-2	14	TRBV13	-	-	TGTGCCAGCAGCTTGACCACCTACAGGGCTGGCTACACCTTC	CASSLTTYRAGYTF
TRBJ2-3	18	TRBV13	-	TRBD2	TGTGCCAGCAGCCCGACAACCCTAGTAGCGGGGTACACAGATACGCAGTATTTT	CASSPTTLVAGYTDTQYF
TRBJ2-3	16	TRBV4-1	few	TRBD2	TGCGCCAGCAGCCAACTAGCGGGGGGAGGGACAGATACGCAGTATTTT	CASSQLAGGGTDTQYF
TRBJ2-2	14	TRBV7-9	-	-	TGTGCCAGCGCCTCCGCCGCGAACACCGGGGAGCTGTTTTTT	CASASAANTGELFF
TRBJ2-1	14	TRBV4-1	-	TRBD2	TGCGCCAGCAACCCAGCGGGAGGGCCCCGTGAGCAGTTCTTC	CASNPAGGPREQFF
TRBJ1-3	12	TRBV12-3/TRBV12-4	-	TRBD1	TGTGCCAGCAGGGAAGGAAAACAGGACAGGTCTTTT	CASREGKQDRSF
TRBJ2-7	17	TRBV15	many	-	TGTGCCACCAGCAGAGAAGGAAGAGGAGTACTCTCCTACGAGCAGTACTTC	CATSREGRGVLSYEQYF
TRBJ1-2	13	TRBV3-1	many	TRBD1	TGTGCCAGCAGCCTGGACAGGGAGGATGGCTACACCTTC	CASSLDREDGYTF
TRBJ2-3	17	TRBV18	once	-	TGTGCCAGCTCACCCCCCGGGGTGAGGGAGAGCACAGATACGCAGTATTTT	CASSPPGVRESTDTQYF
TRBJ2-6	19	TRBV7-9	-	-	TGTGCCAGCAGCTCCATTACCCGGGGGACATATTCTGGGGCCAACGTCCTGACTTTC	CASSSITRGTYSGANVLTF
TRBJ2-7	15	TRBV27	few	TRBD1	TGTGCCAGCAGCGTCGGGACAGAACCCTCCTACGAGCAGTACTTC	CASSVGTEPSYEQYF
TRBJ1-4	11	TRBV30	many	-	TGTGCCTGGAGTGATCATGAAAAACTGTTTTTT	CAWSDHEKLFF
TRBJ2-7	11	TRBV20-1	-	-	TGCAGTGCTAGGGTTGTAGGCGAGCAGTACTTC	CSARVVGEQYF
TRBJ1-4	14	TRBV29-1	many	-	TGCAGCGTTAGGTCCGCACGGCAGCATGAAAAACTGTTTTTT	CSVRSARQHEKLFF
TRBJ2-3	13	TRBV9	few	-	TGTGCCAGCAGCGTAGATGACACAGATACGCAGTATTTT	CASSVDDTDTQYF
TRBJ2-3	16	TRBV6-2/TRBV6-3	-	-	TGTGCCAGCAGCGCCGGGGCCCTTTTTCTCACAGATACGCAGTATTTT	CASSAGALFLTDTQYF
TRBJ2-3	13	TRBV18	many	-	TGTGCCAGCTCACCCCCCCTCCAGGATACGCAGTATTTT	CASSPPLQDTQYF
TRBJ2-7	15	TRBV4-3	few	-	TGCGCCAGCAGCCAAGATGCGGGACAGACCTACGAGCAGTACTTC	CASSQDAGQTYEQYF
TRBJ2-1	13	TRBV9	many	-	TGTGCCAGCAGCGTAGGACTTCTCAATGAGCAGTTCTTC	CASSVGLLNEQFF
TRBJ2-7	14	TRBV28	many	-	TGTGCCAGCACCTCCCGGGGGAGCTCCTACGAGCAGTACTTC	CASTSRGSSYEQYF
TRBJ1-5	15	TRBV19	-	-	TGTGCCACCGAGTACTTGGGGGCAGGCAATCAGCCCCAGCATTTT	CATEYLGAGNQPQHF
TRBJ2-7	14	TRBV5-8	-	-	TGTGCCAGCAGCTTGTTCGGGACACACTACGAGCAGTACTTC	CASSLFGTHYEQYF
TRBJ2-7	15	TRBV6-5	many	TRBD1	TGTGCCAGCAGTTATGGGACAGGGGGTATTTACGAGCAGTACTTC	CASSYGTGGIYEQYF
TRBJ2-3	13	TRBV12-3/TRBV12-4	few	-	TGTGCCAGCGTAGACTCCCCAGCAGATACGCAGTATTTT	CASVDSPADTQYF
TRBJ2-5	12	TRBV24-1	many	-	TGTGCCACCAGTGATGGCGAAGAGACCCAGTACTTC	CATSDGEETQYF
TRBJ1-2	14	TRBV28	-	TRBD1	TGTGCCAGCAGTGGGGGGATAGGGGGCTTGACCTACACCTTC	CASSGGIGGLTYTF
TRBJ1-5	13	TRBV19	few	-	TGTGCCAGTAGTATGGTTGGTTGGGAGCCCCAGCATTTT	CASSMVGWEPQHF
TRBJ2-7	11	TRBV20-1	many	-	TGCAGTGCTAGGCGCCAGGGCGAGCAGTACTTC	CSARRQGEQYF
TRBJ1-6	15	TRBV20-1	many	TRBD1	TGCAGTGCTCAGGACAGGGGGCCGAGTAATTCACCCCTCCACTTT	CSAQDRGPSNSPLHF
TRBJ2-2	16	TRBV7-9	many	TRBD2	TGTGCCAGCAGCATTCTAGCGGGTCCGAACACCGGGGAGCTGTTTTTT	CASSILAGPNTGELFF
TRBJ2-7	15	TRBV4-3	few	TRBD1	TGCGCCAGCAGCCTGGACAGGGTAGGCTCCTACGAGCAGTACTTC	CASSLDRVGSYEQYF
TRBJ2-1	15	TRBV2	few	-	TGTGCCAGCAAAGACACCGCAACTATCTACAATGAGCAGTTCTTC	CASKDTATIYNEQFF
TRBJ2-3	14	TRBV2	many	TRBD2	TGTGCCAGCCTGGCTAGCGGTGGGAGAGATACGCAGTATTTT	CASLASGGRDTQYF
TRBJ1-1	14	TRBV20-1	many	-	TGCAGTGCTGCACGCAGGGGAGGGAGACCTGAAGCTTTCTTT	CSAARRGGRPEAFF
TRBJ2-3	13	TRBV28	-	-	TGTGCCAGCAGTTCTAGGGGCACAGATACGCAGTATTTT	CASSSRGTDTQYF
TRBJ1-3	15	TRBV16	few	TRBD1	TGTGCCAGCAGCCTATCGACAGGGGCTGGAAACACCATATATTTT	CASSLSTGAGNTIYF
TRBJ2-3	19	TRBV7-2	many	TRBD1	TGTGCCAGCAGCCGACCGTTTCACTACGGGACAGGGTCCTGGGATACGCAGTATTTT	CASSRPFHYGTGSWDTQYF
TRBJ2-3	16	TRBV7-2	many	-	TGTGCCAGCAGCTTAGTCGGGGGAGCCTACACAGATACGCAGTATTTT	CASSLVGGAYTDTQYF
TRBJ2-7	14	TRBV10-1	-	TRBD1	TGCGCCAGCAGTATGACAGGGCAATCCGATCCGGAGTACTTC	CASSMTGQSDPEYF
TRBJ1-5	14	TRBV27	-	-	TGTGCCAGCCGCCCAGGGGAGGGCGATCAGCCCCAGCATTTT	CASRPGEGDQPQHF
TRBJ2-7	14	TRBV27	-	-	TGTGCCAGCAGTTTCGACAGACTGGCCTACGAGCAGTACTTC	CASSFDRLAYEQYF